This T cell receptor beta chain derives from a study of T cells expressing NK-cell markers. Study-wide background: With respect to HCMV, seven of the eight sequenced donors were seropositive, and one was seronegative. Study-level findings and limits: Of the CD8+ T cells in about 6 donors, about 1.0-7.0% belonged to dominant NKG2C+ clonotypes.

UMIs accompanied the 5'RACE template switching by which TCR beta cDNA was made. For each CDR3 protein, TCRdb gives one entry from its re-call of the 5' RACE reads, without DNA. Recorded for this sample: about 450,000 distinct CDR3 sequences. The CDR3 has 16 residues. Germline V gene lookup returns CDR1 LGHNA and CDR2 YSLEER. To note about this clonotype: Its antigen is currently unknown.

The source is a woman aged 18-69 years in good health. The specimen was blood T cells: a sorted CD56 or NKG2C T cell subset, CD4+ or CD8+ T cells, or bulk PBMC T cells (not recorded which). The V and J genes are TRBV4-3 and TRBJ1-6; the TCRdb D gene call, TRBD1, has no DNA to confirm it. This CDR3 reads CASSQEGGALNSPLHF.